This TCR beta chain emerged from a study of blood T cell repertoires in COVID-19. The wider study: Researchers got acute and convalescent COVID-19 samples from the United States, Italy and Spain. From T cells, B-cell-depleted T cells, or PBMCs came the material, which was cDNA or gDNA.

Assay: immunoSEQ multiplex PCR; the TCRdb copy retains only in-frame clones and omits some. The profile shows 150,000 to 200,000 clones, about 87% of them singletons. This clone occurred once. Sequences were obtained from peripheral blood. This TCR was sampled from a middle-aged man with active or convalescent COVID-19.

The CDR3: CASSPGLAGHTDTQYF. The CDR3 coding sequence is TGTGCCAGCAGCCCGGGACTAGCGGGCCACACAGATACGCAGTATTTT. The genes are TRBV7-6 and TRBJ2-3, with 12 bases matching TRBD2. The junction had 5 bases not matched to a gene; V was cut back by 5 bases and J by 2 bases. The germline CDR1 and CDR2 sequences are SGHVS and FNYEAQ. The CDR3 is 16 residues long.